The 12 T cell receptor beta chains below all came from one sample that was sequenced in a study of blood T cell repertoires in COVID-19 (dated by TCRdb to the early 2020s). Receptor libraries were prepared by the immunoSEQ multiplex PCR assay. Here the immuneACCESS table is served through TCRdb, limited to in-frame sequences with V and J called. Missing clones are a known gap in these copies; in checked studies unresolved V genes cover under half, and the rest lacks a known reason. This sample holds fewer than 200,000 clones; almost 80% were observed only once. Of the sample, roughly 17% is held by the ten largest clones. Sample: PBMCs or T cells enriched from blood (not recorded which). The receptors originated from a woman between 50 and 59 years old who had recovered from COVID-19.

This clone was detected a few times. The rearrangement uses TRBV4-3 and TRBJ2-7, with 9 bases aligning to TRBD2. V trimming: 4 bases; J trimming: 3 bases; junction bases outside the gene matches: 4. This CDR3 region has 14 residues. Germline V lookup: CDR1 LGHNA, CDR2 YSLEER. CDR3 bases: TGCGCCAGCAGCCCCGGGACTAGCAGCTACGAGCAGTACTTC. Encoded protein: CASSPGTSSYEQYF.

The CDR3 region is CASSPGGKGYGYTF. CDR3 nucleotides: TGCGCCAGCAGCCCCGGCGGGAAGGGCTATGGCTACACCTTC. This chain connects TRBV5-1 to TRBJ1-2; D is ambiguous. The CDR3 contains 14 residues. Looked up from germline, CDR1 is SGHRS and CDR2 is YFSETQ. V was cut by 4 bases and J by 4 bases, with 14 bases left in between.

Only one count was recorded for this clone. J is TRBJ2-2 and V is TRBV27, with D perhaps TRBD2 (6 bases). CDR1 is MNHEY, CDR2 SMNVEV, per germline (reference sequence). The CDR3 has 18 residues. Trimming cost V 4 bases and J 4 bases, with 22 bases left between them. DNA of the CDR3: TGTGCCAGCAGTTCCCCGCCAACCCTCGGGGGACGCACCGGGGAGCTGTTTTTT. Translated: CASSSPPTLGGRTGELFF.

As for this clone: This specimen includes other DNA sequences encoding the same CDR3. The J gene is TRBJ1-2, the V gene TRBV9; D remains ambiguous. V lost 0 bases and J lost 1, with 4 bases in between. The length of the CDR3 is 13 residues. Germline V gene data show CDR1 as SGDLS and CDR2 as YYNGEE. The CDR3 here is CASSVDRNYGYTF. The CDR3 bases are TGTGCCAGCAGCGTAGATCGTAACTATGGCTACACCTTC.

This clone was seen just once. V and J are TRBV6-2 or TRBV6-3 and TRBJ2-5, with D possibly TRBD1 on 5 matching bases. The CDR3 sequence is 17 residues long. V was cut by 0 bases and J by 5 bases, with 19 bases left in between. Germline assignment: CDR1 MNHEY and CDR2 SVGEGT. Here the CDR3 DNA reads TGTGCCAGCAGTTACTCGTCTGGGGCCAGGAGTCGGGAGACCCAGTACTTC. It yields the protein CASSYSSGARSRETQYF.

The CDR3 DNA is TGTGCCAGCAGCTTGCGTCAAGGACTAGAGACCCAGTACTTC. This encodes CASSLRQGLETQYF. The rearrangement uses TRBV5-4 and TRBJ2-5; tentatively, D is TRBD2 (5 bases). Trimming cost V 1 base and J 4 bases, with 11 bases left between them. The germline gives CDR1 SGHNT, CDR2 YYREEE (reference sequence). The CDR3 spans 14 residues. The complete variable domain, with remaining parts taken from reference TRBV5-4 and TRBJ2-5, reads ETGVTQSPTHLIKTRGQQVTLRCSSQSGHNTVSWYQQALGQGPQFIFQYYREEENGRGNFPPRFSGLQFPNYSSELNVNALELDDSALYLCASSLRQGLETQYFGPGTRLLVL.

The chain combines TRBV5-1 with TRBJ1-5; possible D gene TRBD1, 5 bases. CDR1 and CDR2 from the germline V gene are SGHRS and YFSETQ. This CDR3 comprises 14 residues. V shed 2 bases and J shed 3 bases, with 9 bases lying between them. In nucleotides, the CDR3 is TGCGCCAGCAGCTTTGACAGTCCCAATCAGCCCCAGCATTTT. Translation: CASSFDSPNQPQHF.

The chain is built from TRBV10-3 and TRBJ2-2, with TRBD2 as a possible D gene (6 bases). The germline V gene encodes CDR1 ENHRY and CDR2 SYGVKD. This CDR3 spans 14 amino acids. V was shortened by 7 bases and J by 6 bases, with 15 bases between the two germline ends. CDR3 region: CAITSGGIPGELFF. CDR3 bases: TGTGCCATCACCAGCGGCGGGATCCCCGGGGAGCTGTTTTTT.

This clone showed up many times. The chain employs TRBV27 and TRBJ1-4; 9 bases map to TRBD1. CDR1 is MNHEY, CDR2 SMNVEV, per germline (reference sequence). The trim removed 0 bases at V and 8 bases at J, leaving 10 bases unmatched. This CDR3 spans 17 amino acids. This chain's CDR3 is CASSLSPWTGAGEKLFF. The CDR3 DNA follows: TGTGCCAGCAGTTTATCTCCTTGGACAGGGGCTGGGGAAAAACTGTTTTTT.

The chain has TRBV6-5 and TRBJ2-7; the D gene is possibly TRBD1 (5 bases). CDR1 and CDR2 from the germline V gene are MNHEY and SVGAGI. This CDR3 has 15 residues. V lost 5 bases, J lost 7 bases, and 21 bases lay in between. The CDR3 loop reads CASSPRTPGSDEQYF. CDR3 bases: TGTGCCAGCAGTCCCCGGACACCCGGTTCGGATGAGCAGTACTTC.

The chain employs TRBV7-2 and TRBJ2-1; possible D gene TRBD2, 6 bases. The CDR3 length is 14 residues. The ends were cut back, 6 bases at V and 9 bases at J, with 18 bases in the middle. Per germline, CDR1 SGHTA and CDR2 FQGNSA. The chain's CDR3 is CASRSGQGGSEQFF. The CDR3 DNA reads TGTGCCAGCAGATCGGGCCAGGGAGGCAGTGAGCAGTTCTTC.

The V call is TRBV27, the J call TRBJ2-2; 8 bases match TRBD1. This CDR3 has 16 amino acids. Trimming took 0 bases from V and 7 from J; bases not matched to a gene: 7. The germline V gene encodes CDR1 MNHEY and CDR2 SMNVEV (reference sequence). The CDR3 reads CASSLSNPGGNGELFF. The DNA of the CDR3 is TGTGCCAGCAGTTTATCGAACCCAGGGGGCAACGGGGAGCTGTTTTTT.